These T cell receptor beta chains were read from a single sample in a study of OX40 agonist ivuxolimab in advanced cancers. Sequencing was performed with immunoSEQ multiplex PCR; in TCRdb, only in-frame clones are kept and a portion is missing. The sample has some 70,000 clones; roughly 90% are singletons. Material: CD4+ or CD8+ T cells sorted from blood, obtained in a trial of the OX40 agonist ivuxolimab. The receptors here all came from an adult with an advanced solid tumor such as melanoma, head and neck, liver or kidney cancer. Both conserved end residues are part of each CDR3. The D gene is left open where the match is weak. Expanded clones get a size class; other rows say once, few or many, or leave the size out.

size	D	V	length	J	CDR3	DNA
.	.	TRBV13	11	TRBJ1-3	CATLWGNTIYF	TGTGCCACCCTCTGGGGGAACACCATATATTTT
.	.	TRBV25-1	16	TRBJ1-2	CAAYGQLGTSNYGYTF	TGTGCGGCATACGGACAGCTGGGCACCTCTAACTATGGCTACACCTTC
few	TRBD1	TRBV4-2	14	TRBJ1-1	CASSHAGGNTEAFF	TGTGCCAGCAGCCACGCAGGGGGAAACACTGAAGCTTTCTTT
.	.	TRBV10-3	14	TRBJ2-7	CAISDPGRGYEQYF	TGTGCCATCAGTGATCCAGGGAGAGGGTACGAGCAGTACTTC
.	.	TRBV5-1	14	TRBJ1-1	CASSAFQANTEAFF	TGCGCCAGCAGCGCATTCCAGGCGAACACTGAAGCTTTCTTT
.	.	TRBV7-2	14	TRBJ1-1	CASSFWGVNTEAFF	TGTGCCAGCAGCTTCTGGGGAGTGAACACTGAAGCTTTCTTT
.	.	TRBV28	13	TRBJ2-5	CASLNGGQETQYF	TGTGCCAGCCTTAACGGGGGACAAGAGACCCAGTACTTC
.	.	TRBV28	14	TRBJ2-5	CASSSQQGPETQYF	TGTGCCAGCAGCTCCCAACAGGGCCCAGAGACCCAGTACTTC
.	TRBD1	TRBV7-9	14	TRBJ2-3	CASSQNQGEDTQYF	TGTGCCAGCAGCCAAAATCAGGGGGAGGATACGCAGTATTTT
.	.	TRBV6-1	16	TRBJ1-5	CASSEITGTSNQPQHF	TGTGCCAGCAGTGAAATAACAGGGACTAGCAATCAGCCCCAGCATTTT
.	.	TRBV7-3	17	TRBJ1-3	CASSLSGQLSSGNTIYF	TGTGCCAGCAGCTTATCCGGTCAGCTGAGCTCTGGAAACACCATATATTTT
.	.	TRBV19	15	TRBJ1-2	CASSSLTGMGYGYTF	TGTGCCAGTAGTTCCCTTACAGGGATGGGATATGGCTACACCTTC
few	.	TRBV18	14	TRBJ2-3	CASSRGAAADTQYF	TGTGCCAGCTCACGAGGGGCAGCGGCAGATACGCAGTATTTT
.	.	TRBV11-2	14	TRBJ2-7	CASSLSEMAYEQYF	TGTGCCAGCAGCTTATCAGAGATGGCTTACGAGCAGTACTTC
.	.	TRBV6-5	15	TRBJ1-5	CASSYSLGSNQPQHF	TGTGCCAGCAGTTACTCTTTGGGGAGCAATCAGCCCCAGCATTTT
.	TRBD2	TRBV7-3	16	TRBJ2-3	CASSLLAGASTDTQYF	TGTGCCAGCAGCTTACTAGCGGGTGCTAGCACAGATACGCAGTATTTT
.	.	TRBV7-4	15	TRBJ1-5	CASSLAGQFEQPQHF	TGTGCCAGCAGCTTAGCAGGACAGTTTGAACAGCCCCAGCATTTT
.	TRBD1	TRBV7-2	15	TRBJ1-4	CASSSRTGLGEKLFF	TGTGCCAGCAGCTCCCGGACAGGGTTGGGTGAAAAACTGTTTTTT
.	.	TRBV30	14	TRBJ1-4	CAWDRTAEGEKLFF	TGTGCCTGGGACCGGACTGCCGAAGGAGAAAAACTGTTTTTT
once	TRBD2	TRBV7-3	15	TRBJ2-1	CASSPIGTSGNEQFF	TGTGCCAGCAGCCCTATTGGTACTAGCGGCAATGAGCAGTTCTTC
.	TRBD1	TRBV18	18	TRBJ1-2	CASSPRGTGGTANYGYTF	TGTGCCAGCTCACCACGGGGGACAGGGGGTACTGCCAACTATGGCTACACCTTC
.	TRBD1	TRBV6-1	14	TRBJ1-1	CASRAGTVNTEAFF	TGTGCCAGCCGGGCCGGGACAGTGAACACTGAAGCTTTCTTT
.	.	TRBV5-6	13	TRBJ2-7	CASSPGAGYEQYF	TGTGCCAGCAGCCCGGGGGCCGGGTACGAGCAGTACTTC
.	.	TRBV7-9	15	TRBJ2-2	CASSLALGDTGELFF	TGTGCCAGCAGCTTAGCCCTGGGGGATACCGGGGAGCTGTTTTTT
.	TRBD1	TRBV5-4	16	TRBJ1-2	CASSLAGTGRNYGYTF	TGTGCCAGCAGCTTGGCCGGGACAGGGAGAAACTATGGCTACACCTTC
.	TRBD2	TRBV7-9	17	TRBJ2-3	CASSPLKTSGVTDTQYF	TGTGCCAGCAGCCCACTCAAGACTAGCGGGGTCACAGATACGCAGTATTTT
few	TRBD1	TRBV4-1	16	TRBJ1-2	CASSQAGTGSNYGYTF	TGCGCCAGCAGCCAAGCCGGGACAGGATCGAACTATGGCTACACCTTC
.	.	TRBV15	13	TRBJ2-1	CATSRDSHNEQFF	TGTGCCACCAGCAGAGACAGCCACAATGAGCAGTTCTTC
.	.	TRBV19	17	TRBJ2-3	CASSILRPTGGTDTQYF	TGTGCCAGTAGTATACTGCGGCCAACCGGGGGCACAGATACGCAGTATTTT
.	TRBD2	TRBV5-1	16	TRBJ2-3	CASSLETSGRTDTQYF	TGCGCCAGCAGCTTGGAAACTAGCGGGAGAACAGATACGCAGTATTTT
.	.	TRBV7-6	15	TRBJ2-3	CASSSDLTSTDTQYF	TGTGCCAGCAGCTCGGACTTGACTAGCACAGATACGCAGTATTTT
.	TRBD2	TRBV28	18	TRBJ2-3	CASSLGSTSGGATDTQYF	TGTGCCAGCAGTTTAGGATCGACTAGCGGGGGGGCGACAGATACGCAGTATTTT
.	.	TRBV9	13	TRBJ2-7	CASSVGLSYEQYF	TGTGCCAGCAGCGTAGGTCTTTCCTACGAGCAGTACTTC
.	.	TRBV7-2	13	TRBJ2-3	CASSLAPADTQYF	TGTGCCAGCAGCTTAGCGCCCGCAGATACGCAGTATTTT
.	.	TRBV27	16	TRBJ2-3	CASSSLASNSTDTQYF	TGTGCCAGCAGTTCGCTAGCGTCCAATAGCACAGATACGCAGTATTTT
once	.	TRBV11-2	13	TRBJ2-5	CASSFSGSGTQYF	TGTGCCAGCAGCTTTAGTGGGAGCGGGACCCAGTACTTC
.	.	TRBV5-4	13	TRBJ2-5	CASRPQVSETQYF	TGTGCCAGCAGGCCACAGGTTTCAGAGACCCAGTACTTC
.	.	TRBV14	15	TRBJ2-2	CASSQELGNTGELFF	TGTGCCAGCAGCCAAGAGTTGGGGAACACCGGGGAGCTGTTTTTT
.	.	TRBV5-1	14	TRBJ2-5	CASSFTGIGETQYF	TGCGCCAGCAGCTTTACAGGGATCGGGGAGACCCAGTACTTC
.	.	TRBV30	16	TRBJ2-3	CAWSSDRWTSTDTQYF	TGTGCCTGGAGCTCAGACAGGTGGACTAGCACAGATACGCAGTATTTT
.	.	TRBV11-2	11	TRBJ2-7	CASSSTYEQYF	TGTGCCAGCAGCTCAACCTACGAGCAGTACTTC
.	TRBD1	TRBV5-1	14	TRBJ1-1	CASSTGQADTEAFF	TGCGCCAGCAGCACCGGACAGGCTGACACTGAAGCTTTCTTT
.	.	TRBV11-2	13	TRBJ1-2	CASSLGENYGYTF	TGTGCCAGCAGCTTAGGGGAGAACTATGGCTACACCTTC
.	.	TRBV25-1	14	TRBJ1-2	CASSDYSVDYGYTF	TGTGCCAGCAGTGATTACAGCGTAGACTATGGCTACACCTTC
.	.	TRBV18	15	TRBJ1-1	CASSTQSNPNTEAFF	TGTGCCAGCTCAACCCAGAGTAACCCGAACACTGAAGCTTTCTTT
once	.	TRBV7-9	14	TRBJ1-4	CASSLGGAREKLFF	TGTGCCAGCAGCTTAGGAGGAGCGCGCGAAAAACTGTTTTTT
.	.	TRBV7-9	16	TRBJ2-3	CASSLDPILVSYTQYF	TGTGCCAGCAGCTTAGATCCCATACTAGTGAGTTATACGCAGTATTTT
.	.	TRBV5-1	15	TRBJ2-1	CASSPEGDSYNEQFF	TGCGCCAGCAGCCCGGAAGGTGACTCCTACAATGAGCAGTTCTTC
.	TRBD2	TRBV4-1	15	TRBJ2-7	CASSQEGAGFYEQYF	TGCGCCAGCAGCCAAGAGGGAGCGGGGTTCTACGAGCAGTACTTC
.	TRBD1	TRBV11-2	14	TRBJ2-7	CASSLVTGTYEQYF	TGTGCCAGCAGCTTAGTGACAGGGACCTACGAGCAGTACTTC
.	.	TRBV7-9	13	TRBJ1-5	CASSPSVEQPQHF	TGTGCCAGCAGCCCCTCGGTAGAGCAGCCCCAGCATTTT
.	TRBD2	TRBV5-3	16	TRBJ2-1	CARSRLSTSGINEQFF	TGTGCCAGAAGCCGACTCTCGACTAGCGGGATCAATGAGCAGTTCTTC
.	.	TRBV10-1	13	TRBJ2-1	CASKESQGNEQFF	TGCGCCAGCAAGGAATCTCAGGGGAATGAGCAGTTCTTC
.	.	TRBV28	12	TRBJ2-7	CASSWADYEQYF	TGTGCCAGCAGTTGGGCTGATTACGAGCAGTACTTC